The rows below give T cell receptor beta chains drawn from one sample of a study of blood T cell repertoires in COVID-19. The protocol was immunoSEQ multiplex PCR, while the TCRdb copy is restricted to in-frame clones and leaves out a portion. The table shows a few hundred thousand clones, with 80% to 95% occurring only once. Sequenced material: PBMCs or T cells enriched from blood (not recorded which). These receptors were collected from a woman aged 40-49 years who had been exposed to COVID-19. Both conserved end residues are trimmed from each CDR3. The order of the fields is V gene, J gene, CDR3 protein.

>TRBV9|TRBJ1-1
ASSALGEKTEAF
>TRBV5-4|TRBJ1-1
ASSFDISGGEAF
>TRBV7-2|TRBJ2-5
ASSLGHQETQY
>TRBV7-2|TRBJ2-5
ASSPTGQGAETQY
>TRBV24-1|TRBJ1-2
ATSDPGGGYGYT
>TRBV4-1|TRBJ1-1
ASSPGQGWNTEAF
>TRBV19|TRBJ2-3
ATLPPGLGADTQY
>TRBV23-1|TRBJ1-2
ASRTGTNYGYT
>TRBV30|TRBJ1-6
AWSRDRRGGNSPLH
>TRBV19|TRBJ1-5
ASSIRVYSNQPQH
>TRBV6-5|TRBJ1-2
ASRTTGVGYYGYT
>TRBV10-2|TRBJ1-5
ASSARESNQPQH
>TRBV5-1|TRBJ1-6
ASSLRDKTYNSPLH
>TRBV12-3/TRBV12-4|TRBJ1-6
ASRGQGALTLH
>TRBV5-1|TRBJ2-3
ASSLASGGRGDTQY
>TRBV7-6|TRBJ2-7
ASSVGGGTGAYEQY
>TRBV5-8|TRBJ1-5
ASSLRGQGFQPQH
>TRBV6-1|TRBJ2-7
ASSDSYRGSYEQY
>TRBV5-1|TRBJ1-4
ASSLEGGAGEKLF
>TRBV24-1|TRBJ2-1
ATSDRTGNGYNEQF
>TRBV24-1|TRBJ1-2
ATSDRGQFYGYT
>TRBV21-1|TRBJ2-3
ASSRKGLAGPTDTQY
>TRBV11-2|TRBJ2-7
ASSLVGPGGYEQY
>TRBV7-9|TRBJ1-2
ASSLAGQQGRGYGYT
>TRBV7-2|TRBJ2-1
ASSAGLAGGGNEQF
>TRBV10-3|TRBJ1-5
AISEQGGNQPQH
>TRBV7-2|TRBJ1-5
ASSLAWGGGQPQH
>TRBV27|TRBJ1-4
ASSSQGTAGEKLF
>TRBV3-1/TRBV3-2|TRBJ2-6
ASSPGTEVWSGANVLT
>TRBV19|TRBJ2-1
ASSIFSGGNEQF
>TRBV7-9|TRBJ1-3
ASSAGTGPGNTIY
>TRBV3-1/TRBV3-2|TRBJ1-1
ASSQFSGTTEAF
>TRBV5-5|TRBJ2-3
ASSMKAITDTQY
>TRBV27|TRBJ2-1
ASSFGGLGNEQF
>TRBV24-1|TRBJ1-3
ATSDPQGQGYHPSGNTIY
>TRBV7-2|TRBJ1-5
ASSLGNSNQPQH
>TRBV14|TRBJ1-4
ASSQYQGRVEKLF
>TRBV5-1|TRBJ1-1
ASSLAQGGGVTEAF
>TRBV6-5|TRBJ2-1
ATHREQWNEQF
>TRBV4-2|TRBJ1-6
ASSQDGRGKSPLH
>TRBV7-6|TRBJ2-7
ASSLGTGYEQY
>TRBV6-5|TRBJ2-5
ASSPRETQY
>TRBV7-2|TRBJ1-1
ASSPRQGARLGTEAF